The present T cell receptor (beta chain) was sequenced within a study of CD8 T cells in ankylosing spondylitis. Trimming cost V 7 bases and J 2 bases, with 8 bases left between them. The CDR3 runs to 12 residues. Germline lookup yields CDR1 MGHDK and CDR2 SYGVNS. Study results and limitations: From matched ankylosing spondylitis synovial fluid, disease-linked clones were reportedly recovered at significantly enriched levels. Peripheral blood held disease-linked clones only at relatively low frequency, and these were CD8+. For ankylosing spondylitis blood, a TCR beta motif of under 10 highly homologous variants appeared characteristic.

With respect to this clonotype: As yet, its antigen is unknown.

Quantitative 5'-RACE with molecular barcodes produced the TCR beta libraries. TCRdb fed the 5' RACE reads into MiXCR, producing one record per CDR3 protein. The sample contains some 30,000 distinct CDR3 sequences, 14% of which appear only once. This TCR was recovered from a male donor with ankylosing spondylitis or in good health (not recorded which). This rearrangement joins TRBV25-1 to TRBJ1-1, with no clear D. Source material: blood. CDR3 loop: CASKEGNTEAFF. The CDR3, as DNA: TGTGCCAGCAAGGAGGGAAACACTGAAGCTTTCTTT.